This T cell receptor (beta chain) derives from a study of T cell repertoires in cytomegalovirus infection. Background on the study: Matching HLA type, along with CMV infection, was indicated by public TCR beta signatures.

Study findings and constraints: Across the ex vivo response, the dominant clonotypes were HLA-C-restricted CMV-specific TCR beta clonotypes.

TCRdb redid the calling of the reads with MiXCR, one entry per CDR3 protein. Here the sample spans about 260,000 distinct CDR3 sequences, roughly an eighth being singletons. The ends lost 2 bases at V and 1 base at J; junction bases unmatched: 5. The germline CDR1 and CDR2 sequences are SGHTA and FQGNSA. The CDR3 loop spans 16 amino acids. This clonotype showed up many times. Its target is unknown. This clonotype was sampled from a human donor in good health (CMV status not recorded). Some clones in this sample may be carry-over from other donors' samples. The sample consisted of PBMCs. J is TRBJ2-5 and V is TRBV7-2, with 9 bases matching TRBD2. The CDR3 protein is CASSLNGGRAQETQYF. The CDR3 region has the DNA TGTGCCAGCAGCTTAAATGGCGGGAGGGCCCAAGAGACCCAGTACTTC.